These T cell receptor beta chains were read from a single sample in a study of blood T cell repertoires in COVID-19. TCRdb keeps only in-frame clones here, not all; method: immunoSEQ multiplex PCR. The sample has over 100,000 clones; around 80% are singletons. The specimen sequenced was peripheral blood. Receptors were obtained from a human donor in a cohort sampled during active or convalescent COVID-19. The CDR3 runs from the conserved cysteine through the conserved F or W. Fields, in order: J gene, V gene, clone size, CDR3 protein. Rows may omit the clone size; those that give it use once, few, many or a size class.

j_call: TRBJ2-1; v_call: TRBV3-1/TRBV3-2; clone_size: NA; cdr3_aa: CASSPSERVLVNEQFF
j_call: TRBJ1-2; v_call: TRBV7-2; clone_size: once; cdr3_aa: CASSLVGGGASGYGYTF
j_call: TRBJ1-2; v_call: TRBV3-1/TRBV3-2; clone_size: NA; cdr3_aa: CASRRAGGPFGGYTF
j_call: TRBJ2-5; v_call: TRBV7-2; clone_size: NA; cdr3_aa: CASSLESGLAGGEMGTQYF
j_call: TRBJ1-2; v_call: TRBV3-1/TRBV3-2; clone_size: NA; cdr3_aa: CASSRQGLGYGYTF
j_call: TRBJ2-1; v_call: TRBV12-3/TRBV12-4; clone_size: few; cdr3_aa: CASSPGLYNEQFF
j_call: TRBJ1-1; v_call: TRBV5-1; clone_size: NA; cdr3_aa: CASSGAGHTEAFF
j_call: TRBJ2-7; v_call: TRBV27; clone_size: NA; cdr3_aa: CASSWVEGSYEQYF
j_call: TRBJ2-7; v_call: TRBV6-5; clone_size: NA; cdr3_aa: CASSYGASGASYEQYF
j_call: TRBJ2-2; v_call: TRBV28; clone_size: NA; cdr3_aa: CASSTPTGEGPGELFF
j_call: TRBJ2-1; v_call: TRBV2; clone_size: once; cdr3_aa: CASSEGGGTYNEQFF
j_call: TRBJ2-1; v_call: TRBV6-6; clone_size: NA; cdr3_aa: CASSYPSSYNEQFF
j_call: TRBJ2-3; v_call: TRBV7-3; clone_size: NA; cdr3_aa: CASSLSGLDTDTQYF
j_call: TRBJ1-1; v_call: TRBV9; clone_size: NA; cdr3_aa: CASSAHRTNTEAFF
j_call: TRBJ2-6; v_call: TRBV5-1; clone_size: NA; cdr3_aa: CASSLRDRASPSGANVLTF
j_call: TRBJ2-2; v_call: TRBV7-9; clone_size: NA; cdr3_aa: CASSLAGVPTGELFF
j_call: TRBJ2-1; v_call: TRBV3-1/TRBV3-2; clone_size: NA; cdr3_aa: CASSQERTYNEQFF
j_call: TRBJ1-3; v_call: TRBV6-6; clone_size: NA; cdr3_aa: CASSVRDTLSGNTIYF
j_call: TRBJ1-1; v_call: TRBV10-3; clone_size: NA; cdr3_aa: CAISLTGDTEAFF
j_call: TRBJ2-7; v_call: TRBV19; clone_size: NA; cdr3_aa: CASSITGSVYEQYF
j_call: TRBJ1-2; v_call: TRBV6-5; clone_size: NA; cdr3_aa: CASSYTSFYGYTF
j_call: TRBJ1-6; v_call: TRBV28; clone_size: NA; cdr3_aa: CASSFGRDGNSPLHF
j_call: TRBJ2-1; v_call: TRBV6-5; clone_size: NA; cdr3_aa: CASSWSGSYNEQFF
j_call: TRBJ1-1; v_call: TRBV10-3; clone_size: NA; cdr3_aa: CATGTGSEAFF
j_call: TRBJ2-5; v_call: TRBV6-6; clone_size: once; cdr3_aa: CASSLRASSGETQYF
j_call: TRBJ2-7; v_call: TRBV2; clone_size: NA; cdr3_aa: CASKYDRGRYEQYF
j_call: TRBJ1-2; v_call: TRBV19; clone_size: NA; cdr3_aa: CASKGGSGGYTF
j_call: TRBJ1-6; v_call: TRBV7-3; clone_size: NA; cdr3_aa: CASSRNRGSSPLHF
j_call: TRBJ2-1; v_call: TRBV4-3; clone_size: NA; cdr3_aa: CASSQMTGEFNEQFF
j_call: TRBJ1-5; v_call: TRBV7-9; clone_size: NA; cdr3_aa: CASSLVHLTEDSNQPQHF
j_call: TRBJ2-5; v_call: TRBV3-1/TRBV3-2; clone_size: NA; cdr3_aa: CASSPLPGGVVTETQYF
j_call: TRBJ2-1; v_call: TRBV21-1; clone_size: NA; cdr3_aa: CASSKPPNPPDSRVEQFF
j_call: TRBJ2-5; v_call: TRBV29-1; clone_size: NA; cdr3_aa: CSVRGGPQETQYF
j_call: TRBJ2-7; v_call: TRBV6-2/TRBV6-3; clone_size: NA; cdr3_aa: CASSDQTGGRSEQYF
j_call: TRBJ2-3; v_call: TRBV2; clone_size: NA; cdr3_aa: CASSADRGGTDTQYF
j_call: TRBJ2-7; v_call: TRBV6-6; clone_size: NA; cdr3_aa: CASSYSTGDEQYF
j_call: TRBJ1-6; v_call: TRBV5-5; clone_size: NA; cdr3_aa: CASSRSQDTYNSPLHF
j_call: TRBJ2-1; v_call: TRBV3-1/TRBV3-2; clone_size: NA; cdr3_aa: CASSQGWAGVGNEQFF
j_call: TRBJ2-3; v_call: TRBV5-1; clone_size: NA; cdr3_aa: CASSLTGGNPDTQYF
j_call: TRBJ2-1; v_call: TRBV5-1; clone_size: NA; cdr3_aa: CASSPTTGSYSYNEQFF
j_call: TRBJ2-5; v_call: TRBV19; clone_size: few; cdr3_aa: CASSRNRGGGETQYF
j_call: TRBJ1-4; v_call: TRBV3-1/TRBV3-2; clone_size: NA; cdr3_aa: CASSQEGQGREKLFF
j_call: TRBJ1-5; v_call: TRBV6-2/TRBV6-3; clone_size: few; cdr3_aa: CASSYSDAVLRGSNQPQHF
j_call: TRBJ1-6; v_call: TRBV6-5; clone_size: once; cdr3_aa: CASRATAGNSPLHF
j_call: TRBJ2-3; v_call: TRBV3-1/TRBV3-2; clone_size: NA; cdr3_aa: CASSPRERSSTDTQYF
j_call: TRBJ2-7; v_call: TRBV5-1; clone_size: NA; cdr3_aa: CASSLGDRDEQYF
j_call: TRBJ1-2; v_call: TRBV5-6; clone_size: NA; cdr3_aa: CASSPPGGRVERF
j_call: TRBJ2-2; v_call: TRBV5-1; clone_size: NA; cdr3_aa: CASSLRHRGPRIINTGELFF
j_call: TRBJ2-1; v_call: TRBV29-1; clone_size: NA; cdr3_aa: CSVLAGSYNEQFF
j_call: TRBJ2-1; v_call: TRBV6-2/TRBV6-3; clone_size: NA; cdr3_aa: CASSYSRREGRHEQFF